These T cell receptor beta chains were read from a single sample in a study of glioma-infiltrating T cells. Using its own MiXCR run on the multiplex PCR reads, TCRdb lists one record per CDR3 protein. This sample has about 850 distinct CDR3 sequences; roughly a sixth occur once, and the top ten carry 25% to 35%. Material: glioma tissue, nonneoplastic brain tissue, or PBMCs (not recorded which). All receptors derive from a human donor with low-grade glioma or glioblastoma, undergoing nonglioma brain surgery, or in good health (not recorded which). Each CDR3 is given with its conserved first and last residue. The D gene is left open where the match is weak. For some rows the clone size is stated as once, few or many, or as a class when expanded; others skip it.

cdr3_aa	cdr3_nt	d_call	clone_size	j_call	v_call
CASSLAGVSSYGEYF	TGTGCCAGCAGCTTAGCGGGAGTGAGCTCCTACGGGGAGTACTTC	TRBD2	once	TRBJ2-7	TRBV27
CSVDQVGTDTQYF	TGCAGCGTGGACCAAGTGGGCACAGATACGCAGTATTTT	NA	many	TRBJ2-3	TRBV29-1
CASSPHGTSGYNEQFF	TGCGCCAGCAGCCCCCACGGGACTAGCGGGTACAATGAGCAGTTCTTC	TRBD2	many	TRBJ2-1	TRBV4-3
CSASQLSSGANVLTF	TGCAGTGCCTCGCAGCTCTCCTCTGGGGCCAACGTCCTGACTTTC	NA	many	TRBJ2-6	TRBV20-1
CASSFSPVGIGSPLHF	TGTGCCAGCAGTTTTAGCCCCGTAGGAATCGGTTCACCCCTCCACTTT	NA	large	TRBJ1-6	TRBV28
CASSLGLTDTQYF	TGTGCCAGCAGCTTGGGACTCACAGATACGCAGTATTTT	NA	many	TRBJ2-3	TRBV5-6
CATERLGGEQYF	TGTGCCACAGAAAGGCTCGGTGGCGAGCAGTACTTC	NA	medium-sized	TRBJ2-7	TRBV19
CAISNQGQGRSEQFF	TGTGCCATCAGTAACCAGGGACAGGGTCGCAGTGAGCAGTTCTTC	TRBD1	many	TRBJ2-1	TRBV10-3
CSAAGTSIKKETQYF	TGCAGTGCCGCCGGGACTAGCATAAAGAAGGAGACCCAGTACTTC	TRBD2	NA	TRBJ2-5	TRBV20-1
CASSLELAGAGTGELFF	TGCGCCAGCAGCTTGGAACTAGCGGGAGCAGGAACCGGGGAGCTGTTTTTT	TRBD2	medium-sized	TRBJ2-2	TRBV5-1
CASLRGSSNTEAFF	TGTGCCAGCCTTAGGGGCAGCTCGAACACTGAAGCTTTCTTT	NA	medium-sized	TRBJ1-1	TRBV2
CASSRNLRQGSDSPLHF	TGTGCCAGCAGCCGAAATCTGCGACAGGGCAGCGATTCACCCCTCCACTTT	TRBD1	large	TRBJ1-6	TRBV6-1
CASSYSSSNTQYF	TGTGCCAGCAGTTACTCTTCTTCGAATACGCAGTATTTT	NA	large	TRBJ2-3	TRBV6-6
CSAPVPGGNTIYF	TGCAGTGCTCCCGTCCCAGGGGGAAACACCATATATTTT	NA	medium-sized	TRBJ1-3	TRBV20-1
CATSTRTSANNEQFF	TGTGCCACCAGCACTAGGACTAGCGCCAACAATGAGCAGTTCTTC	TRBD2	hyperexpanded	TRBJ2-1	TRBV15
CASSETAYEQYF	TGTGCCAGCAGCGAGACCGCATACGAGCAGTACTTC	NA	medium-sized	TRBJ2-7	TRBV11-3
CASITPQNTEAFF	TGTGCCAGCATTACCCCCCAGAACACTGAAGCTTTCTTT	NA	medium-sized	TRBJ1-1	TRBV7-9
CASSRTGVNTIYF	TGTGCCAGCAGCAGGACAGGGGTAAACACCATATATTTT	TRBD1	hyperexpanded	TRBJ1-3	TRBV28
CSVARDFDSGANVLTF	TGCAGCGTTGCCAGGGATTTCGACTCTGGGGCCAACGTCCTGACTTTC	NA	many	TRBJ2-6	TRBV29-1
CSARVSGTGGYEQYF	TGCAGTGCTAGAGTCTCAGGGACAGGGGGCTACGAGCAGTACTTC	TRBD1	medium-sized	TRBJ2-7	TRBV20-1
CASSFGGGTYEQYF	TGTGCCAGCAGTTTCGGCGGGGGAACCTACGAGCAGTACTTC	TRBD2	large	TRBJ2-7	TRBV28
CAGSLTSGANANTGGLFF	TGTGCCGGCAGCTTAACTAGCGGTGCCAACGCGAACACCGGGGGGCTGTTTTTT	TRBD2	few	TRBJ2-2	TRBV7-9
CASSGIAGGSHNEQFF	TGCGCCAGCAGCGGAATAGCGGGAGGTTCGCACAATGAGCAGTTCTTC	TRBD2	medium-sized	TRBJ2-1	TRBV5-1
CASSTDSPPQHF	TGTGCCAGCAGTACGGACAGTCCGCCCCAGCATTTT	NA	NA	TRBJ1-5	TRBV27
CSVEVGRLVYF	TGCAGCGTTGAAGTAGGACGGTTGGTATATTTT	NA	many	TRBJ1-3	TRBV29-1
CASGQGHLNTEAFF	TGTGCCAGCGGTCAGGGACACCTGAACACTGAAGCTTTCTTT	NA	medium-sized	TRBJ1-1	TRBV12-3/TRBV12-4
CASSIDGRLRADTQYF	TGTGCCAGTAGTATAGATGGTCGATTGAGAGCAGATACGCAGTATTTT	NA	medium-sized	TRBJ2-3	TRBV19
CASSLGDRHQETQYF	TGTGCCAGCAGTCTAGGGGACAGGCACCAAGAGACCCAGTACTTC	TRBD1	large	TRBJ2-5	TRBV28
CASPHGTSGSNEQFF	TGTGCCAGCCCCCACGGGACTAGCGGGAGTAATGAGCAGTTCTTC	TRBD2	few	TRBJ2-1	TRBV27
CASSQELPETQYF	TGTGCCAGCAGCCAAGAACTCCCAGAGACCCAGTACTTC	NA	many	TRBJ2-5	TRBV3-1
CASSQDGPGTKETQYF	TGCGCCAGCAGCCAAGATGGGCCGGGAACTAAAGAGACCCAGTACTTC	NA	medium-sized	TRBJ2-5	TRBV4-3
CASFGGGTYEQYF	TGTGCCAGCTTCGGCGGGGGAACCTACGAGCAGTACTTC	TRBD2	once	TRBJ2-7	TRBV28
CSVVGLAGAVYEQYF	TGCAGCGTGGTCGGACTAGCGGGAGCAGTCTACGAGCAGTACTTC	TRBD2	medium-sized	TRBJ2-7	TRBV29-1
CASRKGTEQETQYF	TGTGCCAGCAGAAAGGGGACGGAGCAAGAGACCCAGTACTTC	NA	large	TRBJ2-5	TRBV6-1
CASSQDMGVKADTQYF	TGCGCCAGCAGCCAAGATATGGGGGTAAAGGCAGATACGCAGTATTTT	NA	large	TRBJ2-3	TRBV4-1
CASSLGQGAFTGELFF	TGTGCCAGCAGTTTAGGACAGGGGGCATTTACCGGGGAGCTGTTTTTT	TRBD1	medium-sized	TRBJ2-2	TRBV12-3/TRBV12-4
CASSQGRQAGLYEQYF	TGCGCCAGCAGCCAAGGCCGACAAGCTGGGCTCTACGAGCAGTACTTC	NA	medium-sized	TRBJ2-7	TRBV4-3
CASSRTGGNTEAFF	TGTGCCAGCAGCCGGACAGGGGGGAACACTGAAGCTTTCTTT	TRBD1	many	TRBJ1-1	TRBV5-5
CASSFSPGYGTEAFF	TGTGCCAGCAGTTTCTCGCCCGGGTACGGCACTGAAGCTTTCTTT	NA	NA	TRBJ1-1	TRBV27
CSKTRGETQYF	TGCAGCAAAACCCGGGGAGAGACCCAGTACTTC	NA	medium-sized	TRBJ2-5	TRBV29-1
CASNIRAGSFNEQFF	TGTGCCAGCAATATCCGAGCAGGGTCGTTCAATGAGCAGTTCTTC	NA	NA	TRBJ2-1	TRBV6-2/TRBV6-3
CASSQVRTGPTGELFF	TGTGCCAGCAGCCAAGTTCGGACAGGGCCCACCGGGGAGCTGTTTTTT	TRBD1	many	TRBJ2-2	TRBV3-1
CASSERSAGSGNTIYF	TGTGCCAGCAGTGAAAGATCCGCGGGCTCTGGAAACACCATATATTTT	NA	medium-sized	TRBJ1-3	TRBV2
CASSLILAGAGELFF	TGTGCCAGCAGCTTAATACTAGCGGGAGCCGGGGAGCTGTTTTTT	TRBD2	large	TRBJ2-2	TRBV7-2
CSVTTGGMNTEAFF	TGCAGCGTTACCACAGGGGGTATGAACACTGAAGCTTTCTTT	TRBD1	medium-sized	TRBJ1-1	TRBV29-1